The T cell receptor (beta chain) under discussion was sequenced for a study of cytomegalovirus exposure and HLA in healthy donors (dated by TCRdb to 2016 to 2017). The study in broad terms: An earlier analysis of some 620 of the donors reported 250 to 350 Gb of sequence data and around 110 million unique TCR beta sequences obtained from 180 million or so T cells. Around 300 gigabases of sequencing data and some 85 million unique TCR sequences were included in an early release covering 550 to 800 HLA-typed donors. Of the roughly 400 genotyped donors, approximately 80% fell in the genetic ancestry cluster associated with self-reported Caucasian donors. The study was designed to test whether signatures of past pathogen exposure could be identified by cataloging public T cell receptors. The study profiled the T cell repertoires of 550 to 700 subjects by immunosequencing and related them to cytomegalovirus serostatus. In addition to the first cohort of roughly 700 subjects, a separate validation cohort of approximately 110 different subjects was used. High-throughput TCR immunosequencing, statistical association of individual TCRs with disease status, and machine learning were combined to predict cytomegalovirus infection status. A later analysis re-analyzed previously published TCR beta repertoires from 666 donors and added high-resolution HLA genotyping to study TCR occurrence patterns. Rather than drawing on any new phenotypic data, the later analysis identified candidate immune exposures from TCR beta sequences and the way those sequences occurred across donors. An earlier analysis of some 500 of the donors used high-throughput TCR beta sequencing to judge whether each TCR beta V gene segment behaved as functional or pseudogenic. Donor age, sex, ethnicity and CMV serostatus were compiled together with the repertoire data. In a later genetic analysis, genome-wide SNP genotypes for about three fifths of the 666 donors were used, and that subset was treated as a discovery cohort. All discovery cohort repertoires had been generated on a single sequencing platform. Class I and class II HLA loci were covered by the typing at four-digit resolution. The number of typed donors differed by locus: about 620-640 for A, B, C, DRB1 and DQB1; approximately 530 for DQA1; 606 for DPA1; and around 450 for DPB1. Several DR-DQ haplotypes were treated as single units for association and clustering because of strong linkage in the cohort. Across approximately 400 genotyped donors of the cohort, an average of approximately 240,000 unique TCR beta nucleotide sequences per donor were sequenced, and 15% to 20% of those sequences were non-productive.

CDR1 and CDR2, per the germline V gene, are LGHNA and YNFKEQ. Inclusive of the bounding cysteine and phenylalanine, the CDR3 is 15 residues long. The sequence is cut down to CDR3 DNA, 45 bases in frame from base 1. For this chain, trimming is 0 bases at the V end and 6 bases at the J end, and the number of junction bases without a gene match is 2. Library construction relied on the immunoSEQ multiplex PCR assay. For the multiplex PCR, a mixture combining 60 forward primers for TCR Vbeta segments and 13 reverse primers for TCR Jbeta segments was used. Amplification of the CDR3 region of rearranged TCR beta genes was performed with a multiplex PCR assay on genomic DNA. The amplified TCR beta libraries were sequenced on the Illumina HiSeq System as 87-base-pair reads. The authors' pipeline ran thus. A later analysis tallied 75 million to 95 million unique TCR beta chains across the 666 repertoires, and about 12 million of those chains were shared by two or more donors. Raw reads were error-corrected and collapsed into unique sequences with a nearest-neighbor algorithm that merged closely related sequences to remove PCR and sequencing errors. To assign V, D and J gene segments, CDR3 sequences were aligned to IMGT reference sequences. For a sequence to be retained, at least a six-nucleotide match to both a V gene segment and a J gene segment was required. Rearrangements were classified as productive when the CDR3 lacked stop codons and remained in frame with V and J, and all other rearrangements were classified as non-productive. Following IMGT convention, CDR3 was defined as the stretch from the second conserved V-encoded cysteine to the conserved J-encoded phenylalanine. In an earlier analysis of some 550 of the donors, sequences lacking an unambiguous match to a single V gene segment were excluded. In an earlier analysis of 500 to 750 of the donors, V segments were called functional above 56.7% productive rearrangements and were called segregating when the between-donor standard deviation exceeded 5%. To diagnose cytomegalovirus status from the catalog of TCR beta chain sequences, a statistical classification framework was built. A later analysis assigned V and J genes by comparing TCR nucleotide sequences with IMGT/GENE-DB human TR gene sequences. A later analysis assigned CDR3 sequences and most-parsimonious VDJ recombination scenarios with the TCRdist pipeline. In a later analysis, each TCR beta chain was defined by its CDR3 amino acid sequence together with its V-gene family, and reads lacking a unique V-gene family were excluded. A later analysis removed 592 highly shared, low-generation-probability nucleotide sequences to deal with suspected cross-contamination and a sequencing artifact. In a later analysis, a clonal expansion index was calculated for each public chain from normalized within-repertoire ranks of inferred template counts. In a later analysis, generation probabilities were computed using a VDJ recombination model fitted to out-of-frame rearrangements, and the results were checked against IGoR. A later analysis scored TCR-TCR, TCR-HLA and TCR-CMV co-occurrence with hypergeometric tests, applying a repertoire-size bias correction to TCR pairs. False discovery rates were estimated in a later analysis by permuting HLA or CMV assignments 20 times. A later analysis grouped co-occurring TCRs with DBSCAN, adding TCRdist sequence similarity when clustering within HLA-allele-positive subsets. For co-occurrence clustering, repertoires with fewer than 30,000 or more than 120,000 public chains were excluded, along with 5 or 6 repertoires with anomalous nucleotide sharing. TCRdb holds this immuneACCESS table with in-frame rearrangements only. Some clones are missing; in checked studies, unresolved V genes explain under half, and the rest has no known cause. Clone size and V and J calls were adopted from that table, with D and trimming inferred from the DNA. This sample lists about 96,000 clones; roughly 79% were detected once. In total, the top ten clones hold 12% to 15% of the sample.

What the research found in general, with its limitations: A further reported finding was that TCR beta sequences accurately predicted the HLA-A and HLA-B alleles for most subjects in the first cohort. Compared with the approximately 710-donor mean, donors in an Asian-associated ancestry cluster had fewer N-insertions in productive TCRs, according to a later genetic analysis. The 87-base-pair reads could not distinguish some IMGT-functional V segments, including TRBV6-2 and TRBV6-3, so those segments were excluded. According to the authors, the approach could potentially be generalized to other disease states and immunological phenotypes. In both the original and validation cohorts, the classifier was reported to diagnose cytomegalovirus status with high specificity and sensitivity. Sequencing depth was assumed to be roughly uniform across donors in the presence/absence analyses, though that assumption may not hold. The cohort was sequenced for TCR beta chains only, and without alpha or paired-chain data the features that could be detected were limited. In a later genetic analysis, a missense DCLRE1C variant was associated with V-gene and J-gene trimming of TCR beta chains, and the association was replicated in an independent cohort. According to a later analysis, parvovirus B19, influenza, CMV and Epstein-Barr virus appeared linked to several top co-occurrence clusters. Most TCR sequences were seen in very few donors, while some public TCRs were found in many individuals. Linkage disequilibrium might explain the correlated functional status among segregating V segments, but an unknown experimental factor could not be excluded. The only immune exposure information available for the cohort was CMV serostatus. Specific HLA alleles were associated with over 15,000 TCR beta sequences at a false discovery rate of 0.05 in a later analysis. HLA typing was unavailable for some donors at each locus, so association tests used only the typed subset. Because counts were too low, roughly 18 rarely observed V segments, including chromosome 9 orphons, were left out of the earlier analysis of a few hundred of the donors. Broadly in line with IMGT annotations, most TCR beta V segments showed up in productive rearrangements about 90% or about 30% of the time in an earlier analysis of under 700 of the donors. According to a later analysis, most CMV-associated TCR beta chains appeared to be HLA-restricted, and the HLA associations seemed to be driven largely by CMV exposure. The study gave a list of about 160 TCR beta chains associated with cytomegalovirus. When HLA alleles, especially DR and DQ, strongly co-occurred, TCR associations were difficult to assign to individual alleles. In a later analysis, TCR association rates were found to vary across HLA loci, with the most associated TCRs seen for DRB1 alleles and the fewest for HLA-C alleles. A group of highly shared sequence variants was considered likely to be a technical artifact of the sequencing pipeline. In vitro tests confirmed that three of the cytomegalovirus-associated TCR beta chains recognize cytomegalovirus antigens. Compared with equally common non-associated chains, HLA-associated TCR beta chains in a later analysis were more clonally expanded and had lower generation probabilities.

The cohort was made up of approximately 670 healthy bone marrow donors. At the time of sampling, every cohort member was nominally healthy, though immune exposures that went unrecorded were likely present. The donor was CMV seropositive and was included in the group of 250 to 300 seropositive cohort members. A peripheral blood sample was collected from each donor, and TCR beta sequencing was performed on peripheral blood mononuclear cells. The Qiagen DNeasy Blood Extraction Kit was used to extract genomic DNA from the blood cell samples. Remarks on this clone: The antigen it recognizes is unknown. One base away there is no much larger clone; base qualities are not given.

The source is a woman aged 70-85 years in good health and CMV-seropositive. The chain was built from TRBV4-2 and TRBJ1-6; TRBD1 matches 7 bases in the middle. The specimen sequenced was PBMCs. CDR3 reads: CASSQEGDSNSPLHF. DNA sequence: TGTGCCAGCAGCCAAGAAGGGGACAGTAATTCACCCCTCCACTTT.